These 15 T cell receptor beta chains came from one sample sequenced in a study of shared clonotypes between healthy human individuals. TCRdb keeps only in-frame clones here, not all; method: immunoSEQ multiplex PCR. The table has 600,000 to 750,000 clones, around 90% seen once; the top ten hold less than 40%. Input material: memory CD8+ T cells from PBMCs. Subset noted: CD45RO+ cells pooled with CCR7-negative TemRA cells. These receptors were collected from a man younger than 30 in good health. Some clones in this sample may be carry-over from other donors' samples.

The CDR3 region is CASSLSGNRNEQYF. Here the CDR3 DNA reads TGTGCCAGCAGCTTATCAGGTAATCGGAACGAGCAGTACTTC. The chain couples TRBV7-9 to TRBJ2-7, with unresolved D. The CDR3 length is 14 residues. V lost 2 bases and J lost 5, with 13 bases in between. Germline-derived CDR1 and CDR2 are SEHNR and FQNEAQ (reference sequence).

The chain uses TRBV4-1 and TRBJ2-1, with D perhaps matching TRBD2 (5 bases). With 5 bases removed from V and 4 bases from J, the gap between germline ends came to 15 bases. Per germline, CDR1 MGHRA and CDR2 YSYEKL. This CDR3 has 15 residues. The DNA for the CDR3 is TGCGCCAGCAGCGCCGGGAAAAGGGAGTACAATGAGCAGTTCTTC. This sequence encodes CASSAGKREYNEQFF.

This sequence joins TRBV9 and TRBJ2-5; no reliable D call. V was pared by 3 bases and J by 5 bases, with 29 bases between. The CDR3 covers 19 residues. The germline gives CDR1 SGDLS, CDR2 YYNGEE. Written as DNA, the CDR3 is TGTGCCAGCAGCGACTCCCCGACGCAGCAGGACCCCCGACGGGAGACCCAGTACTTC. Translating gives CASSDSPTQQDPRRETQYF. The full variable domain, its missing parts supplied by reference TRBV9 and TRBJ2-5, is DSGVTQTPKHLITATGQRVTLRCSPRSGDLSVYWYQQSLDQGLQFLIQYYNGEERAKGNILERFSAQQFPDLHSELNLSSLELGDSALYFCASSDSPTQQDPRRETQYFGPGTRLLVL.

The V gene is TRBV10-3, the J gene TRBJ2-7; D is ambiguous. The CDR3 runs 15 residues. Per the germline V gene, CDR1 is ENHRY and CDR2 is SYGVKD. The V and J ends lost 1 base and 0 bases respectively, with 10 bases between them. CDR3 in DNA: TGTGCCATCAGTGAGTGGGCAGGAGACTCCTACGAGCAGTACTTC. It is translated as CAISEWAGDSYEQYF.

The chain carries TRBV7-6 and TRBJ2-5, with D tentatively TRBD1 (5 bases). The CDR3 spans 15 residues. V was clipped by 6 bases and J by 3 bases, with 17 bases between them. Germline CDR1 and CDR2: SGHVS and FNYEAQ. The CDR3 nucleotides read TGTGCCAGCAGAACTCGGGCACAGGCTAAAGAGACCCAGTACTTC. It specifies CASRTRAQAKETQYF.

The chain carries TRBV14 and TRBJ2-1, with 8 bases that match TRBD2. V lost 2 bases, J lost 0 bases, and 6 bases stayed unmatched. The CDR3 has 17 residues. Germline CDR1 SGHDN, CDR2 FVKESK. The CDR3 DNA reads TGTGCCAGCAGCCAAACTAGCGGACCATTCTCCTACAATGAGCAGTTCTTC. It codes for CASSQTSGPFSYNEQFF.

The chain combines TRBV4-1 with TRBJ2-7, with D possibly matching TRBD1 (6 bases). The germline CDR1 and CDR2 sequences are MGHRA and YSYEKL. Trimming removed 3 bases from V and 2 bases from J, with 14 bases in between. The CDR3 sequence is 15 residues long. Here the CDR3 DNA reads TGCGCCAGCAGCCAGCTACAGGGAGTCCCCTACGAGCAGTACTTC. Translation: CASSQLQGVPYEQYF.

This sequence joins TRBV27 and TRBJ1-1; D remains unclear. From germline, CDR1 is MNHEY and CDR2 SMNVEV (reference sequence). Between the trimmed V and J ends, which lost 2 bases and 0 bases, there was a span of 10 bases. This CDR3 is 15 amino acids long. The CDR3 loop reads CASSLTGILNTEAFF. CDR3 coding DNA: TGTGCCAGCAGTTTAACGGGGATCCTGAACACTGAAGCTTTCTTT.

This sequence joins TRBV9 and TRBJ2-5, with D possibly being TRBD1 (6 bases). CDR1 and CDR2 (germline): SGDLS, YYNGEE. V dropped 3 bases and J dropped 2 bases, with 17 bases sitting between them. This CDR3 is 16 amino acids long. The CDR3 coding sequence is TGTGCCAGCAGCGGGATGCCGGGACACCAACAAGAGACCCAGTACTTC. Amino acids: CASSGMPGHQQETQYF.

This clone was observed a handful of times. The genes are TRBV30 and TRBJ1-2, with D perhaps TRBD1 (6 bases). CDR1 GTSNPN and CDR2 SVGIG come from the germline V gene (reference sequence). V gave up 2 bases and J gave up 0 bases, with 10 bases separating them. The CDR3 has 14 residues. The CDR3: CAWSLGGANYGYTF. The CDR3, as DNA: TGTGCCTGGAGTTTAGGGGGAGCTAACTATGGCTACACCTTC.

Concerning this clone: The same CDR3 also results from other DNA sequences found in this sample. The rearrangement joins TRBV5-6 to TRBJ2-7; unclear D gene. The CDR3 is 13 residues long. Trimming left V 0 bases short and J 0 bases short, with 4 bases between. The germline gives CDR1 SGHDT, CDR2 YYEEEE. DNA for the CDR3: TGTGCCAGCAGCTTGGGGAGCTCCTACGAGCAGTACTTC. This sequence encodes CASSLGSSYEQYF.

This sequence joins TRBV18 and TRBJ2-5; D may be TRBD2 (5 bases). The V and J ends lost 4 bases and 3 bases respectively, with 6 bases between them. Germline V gene lookup returns CDR1 KGHSH and CDR2 LQKENI. The CDR3 has 12 amino acids. CDR3 in DNA: TGTGCCAGCTCACTCGGGAAAGAGACCCAGTACTTC. It codes for CASSLGKETQYF.

This chain uses TRBV9 with TRBJ2-2; no clear D. This CDR3 region has 16 residues. V lost 0 bases and J lost 0, with 9 bases in between. CDR1 and CDR2 from the germline V gene are SGDLS and YYNGEE. The CDR3: CASSVDVLTNTGELFF. The CDR3 nucleotides read TGTGCCAGCAGCGTAGATGTCTTAACGAACACCGGGGAGCTGTTTTTT.

The chain employs TRBV28 and TRBJ2-1; D remains ambiguous. There are 15 residues in the CDR3. Trimming took off 2 bases at V and 6 bases at J, with 14 bases between the two ends. The V gene's germline CDR1 is MDHEN and CDR2 SYDVKM. The DNA of the CDR3 is TGTGCCAGCAGTTTAGGGCCGGGCGAACCCAATGAGCAGTTCTTC. It yields the protein CASSLGPGEPNEQFF.

This rearrangement joins TRBV27 to TRBJ1-4, with 10 bases fitting TRBD1. The V segment lost 4 bases and the J segment 8 bases; nucleotides outside the gene matches: 10. Germline V gene lookup returns CDR1 MNHEY and CDR2 SMNVEV (reference sequence). The CDR3 is 16 residues long. CDR3 DNA: TGTGCCAGCAGTTCACTAAGGGACAGGGGTAGGGAAAAACTGTTTTTT. The encoded protein is CASSSLRDRGREKLFF.